Shown below are 8 T cell receptor beta chains from a single sample sequenced in a study of identical twins. MiXCR, run by TCRdb on the 5' RACE reads, gives a single entry per CDR3 protein. The sample carries 150,000 or so distinct CDR3 sequences, around 3.4% recorded once. Sequencing input: memory T cells sorted from blood. These receptors all stem from a man aged 18 to 30 in good health.

This clonotype was recorded many times. The chain uses TRBV19 and TRBJ1-3; D not resolved. Germline V lookup: CDR1 LNHDA, CDR2 SQIVND (reference sequence). Trimming left V 3 bases short and J 4 bases short, with 10 bases between. The CDR3 is 14 residues long. Written as DNA, the CDR3 is TGTGCCAGTAGTATGGAGGGATGGGGAAACACCATATATTTT. This codes for CASSMEGWGNTIYF.

This clonotype was seen ten or more times. The chain couples TRBV5-1 to TRBJ2-2; TRBD2 matches 12 bases. This CDR3 has 14 amino acids. The V gene's germline CDR1 is SGHRS and CDR2 YFSETQ. V dropped 6 bases and J dropped 7; count of bases not matched to a gene: 4. CDR3 protein: CASKRLAGVGELFF. CDR3 DNA sequence: TGCGCCAGCAAGAGACTAGCGGGAGTCGGGGAGCTGTTTTTT.

Ten or more counts support this clonotype. The J gene is TRBJ2-3, the V gene TRBV20-1; 8 nucleotides line up with TRBD2. The CDR3 covers 15 residues. Germline V gene data show CDR1 as DFQATT and CDR2 as SNEGSKA (reference sequence). Germline trimming cut 3 bases from V and 7 bases from J; bases unmatched to any gene: 12. CDR3 protein: CSARQSSGRGNTQYF. The CDR3 nucleotides read TGCAGTGCTAGGCAATCTAGCGGGCGAGGAAATACGCAGTATTTT.

In this sample, this clonotype turned up a few times. The genes are TRBV7-9 and TRBJ2-2, with a possible D match to TRBD2 (5 bases). CDR3 length: 14 residues. Germline V lookup: CDR1 SEHNR, CDR2 FQNEAQ (reference sequence). Deletions cut 0 bases from V and 5 bases from J, with 7 bases between. The CDR3 DNA reads TGTGCCAGCAGCTTAGCTTCGGGGACCGGGGAGCTGTTTTTT. It encodes CASSLASGTGELFF. Variable domain in full (rest from reference TRBV7-9 and TRBJ2-2): DTGVSQNPRHKITKRGQNVTFRCDPISEHNRLYWYRQTLGQGPEFLTYFQNEAQLEKSRLLSDRFSAERPKGSFSTLEIQRTEQGDSAMYLCASSLASGTGELFFGEGSRLTVL.

The table lists this clonotype with many counts. The chain employs TRBV12-3 or TRBV12-4 and TRBJ1-5; TRBD1 aligns across 9 bases. V lost 0 bases and J lost 5; bases outside the gene matches: 8. The CDR3 consists of 17 residues. In DNA form, the CDR3 reads TGTGCCAGCAGTTTAGCCACCGGGACAGGGTTTGATCAGCCCCAGCATTTT. This encodes CASSLATGTGFDQPQHF.

This clonotype was detected ten times or more. The V gene is TRBV28, the J gene TRBJ2-1, with TRBD2 matching 9 bases. CDR1 and CDR2 from the germline V gene are MDHEN and SYDVKM. The CDR3 has 16 amino acids. The V and J ends lost 5 bases and 5 bases, in that order; junction bases with no gene match: 10. This CDR3 reads CASSPLAGGPHNEQFF. The CDR3 nucleotides read TGTGCCAGCAGTCCCCTCGCGGGAGGGCCCCACAATGAGCAGTTCTTC.

This clonotype has a count of ten or more. The V call is TRBV19, the J call TRBJ1-1; D is possibly TRBD1 (6 bases). V lost 7 bases, J lost 4 bases, and 16 bases lay in between. CDR1 and CDR2 (germline): LNHDA, SQIVND (reference sequence). This CDR3 has 14 amino acids. The CDR3 region has the DNA TGTGCCAGTATTTCCCGGGACATATCCACTGAAGCTTTCTTT. It codes for CASISRDISTEAFF.

This clonotype was recorded at least ten times. The chain recombines TRBV20-1 with TRBJ2-5, with a tentative D call TRBD2 (7 bases). This CDR3 has 14 residues. Between the trimmed V and J ends, which lost 0 bases and 5 bases, there was a span of 13 bases. Germline-derived CDR1 and CDR2 are DFQATT and SNEGSKA (reference sequence). CDR3 in amino acids: CSARDWGGWETQYF. The CDR3 DNA sequence: TGCAGTGCTAGAGATTGGGGGGGCTGGGAGACCCAGTACTTC.